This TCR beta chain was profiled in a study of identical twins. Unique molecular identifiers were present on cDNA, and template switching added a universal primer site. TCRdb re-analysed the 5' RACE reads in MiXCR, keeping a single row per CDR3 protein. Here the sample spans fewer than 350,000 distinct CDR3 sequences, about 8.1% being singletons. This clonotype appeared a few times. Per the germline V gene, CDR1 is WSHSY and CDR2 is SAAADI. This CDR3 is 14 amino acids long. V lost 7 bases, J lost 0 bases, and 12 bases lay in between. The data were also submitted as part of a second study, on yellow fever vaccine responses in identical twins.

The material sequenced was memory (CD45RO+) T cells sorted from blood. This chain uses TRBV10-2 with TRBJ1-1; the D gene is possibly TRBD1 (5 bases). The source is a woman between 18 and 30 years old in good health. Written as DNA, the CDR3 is TGCGCCAGCACCCTAGGGGTTATGAACACTGAAGCTTTCTTT. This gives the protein CASTLGVMNTEAFF.